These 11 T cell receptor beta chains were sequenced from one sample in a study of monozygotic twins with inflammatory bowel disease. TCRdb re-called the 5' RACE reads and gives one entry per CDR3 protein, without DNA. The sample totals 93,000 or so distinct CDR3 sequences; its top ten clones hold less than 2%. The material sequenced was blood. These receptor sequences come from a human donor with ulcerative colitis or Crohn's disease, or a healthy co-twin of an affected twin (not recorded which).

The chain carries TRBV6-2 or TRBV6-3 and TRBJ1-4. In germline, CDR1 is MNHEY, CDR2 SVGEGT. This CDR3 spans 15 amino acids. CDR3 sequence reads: CASSYSSQWYEKLFF.

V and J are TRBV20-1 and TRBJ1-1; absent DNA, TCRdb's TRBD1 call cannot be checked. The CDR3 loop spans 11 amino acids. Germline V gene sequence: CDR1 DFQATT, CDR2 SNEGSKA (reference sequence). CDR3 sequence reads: CKPAGDTEAFF.

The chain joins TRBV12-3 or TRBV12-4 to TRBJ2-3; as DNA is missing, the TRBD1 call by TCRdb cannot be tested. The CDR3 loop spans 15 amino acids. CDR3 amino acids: CASSSGTVAPSTQYF.

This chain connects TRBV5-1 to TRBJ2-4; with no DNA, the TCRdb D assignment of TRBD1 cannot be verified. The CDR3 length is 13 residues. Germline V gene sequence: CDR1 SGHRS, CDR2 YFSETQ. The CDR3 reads CASSLTVGTYLYF.

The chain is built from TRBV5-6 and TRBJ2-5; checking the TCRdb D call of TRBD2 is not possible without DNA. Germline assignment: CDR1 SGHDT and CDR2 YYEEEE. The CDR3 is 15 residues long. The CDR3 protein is CASSLRRLGGETQYF.

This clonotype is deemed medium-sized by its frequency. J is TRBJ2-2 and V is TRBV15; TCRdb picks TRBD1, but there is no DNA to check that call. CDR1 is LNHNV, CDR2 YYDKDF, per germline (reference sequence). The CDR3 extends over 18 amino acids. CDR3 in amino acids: CATSRDQGRGLYTGELFF.

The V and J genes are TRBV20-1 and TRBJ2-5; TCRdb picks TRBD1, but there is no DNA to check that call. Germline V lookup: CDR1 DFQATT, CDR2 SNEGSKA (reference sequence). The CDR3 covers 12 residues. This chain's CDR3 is CSANTRAETQYF.

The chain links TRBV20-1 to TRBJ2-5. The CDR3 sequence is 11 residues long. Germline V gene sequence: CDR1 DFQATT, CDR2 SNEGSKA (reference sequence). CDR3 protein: CSARPFETQYF.

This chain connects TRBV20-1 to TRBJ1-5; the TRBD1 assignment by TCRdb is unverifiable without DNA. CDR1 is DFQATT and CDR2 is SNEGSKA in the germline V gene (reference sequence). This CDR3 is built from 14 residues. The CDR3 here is CSARIGQGGQPQHF.

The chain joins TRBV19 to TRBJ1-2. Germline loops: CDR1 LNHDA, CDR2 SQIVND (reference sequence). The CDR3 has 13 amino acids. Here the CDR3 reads CASNEGFNYGYTF.

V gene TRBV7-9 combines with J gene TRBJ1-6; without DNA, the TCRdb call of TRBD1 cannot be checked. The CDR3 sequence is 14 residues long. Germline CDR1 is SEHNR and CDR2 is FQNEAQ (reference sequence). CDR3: CASSLMPGNSPLHF.